The 30 T cell receptor beta chains listed next were all sequenced from one sample in a study of CD8+CD57+ T cells in acquired aplastic anemia. Researchers used genomic DNA as the template to profile TCR beta VDJ and CDR3. From the reads, TCRdb called clonotypes with MiXCR, one entry per CDR3 protein. The sample records around 150,000 distinct CDR3 sequences, more than 35% being singletons. The source material was sorted CD4+, CD8+, or CD8+CD57+ T cells (not recorded which) from PBMCs. These receptors were taken from a human donor in good health, serving as a control.

At least ten counts were recorded for this clonotype. The V and J genes are TRBV10-3 and TRBJ2-7, with 10 bases identical to TRBD2. Germline-derived CDR1 and CDR2 are ENHRY and SYGVKD. The CDR3 sequence is 15 residues long. Losses at the gene ends were 4 bases for V and 1 base for J; bases not matched to a gene: 4. CDR3 residues: CAISVTSGSSYEQYF. The CDR3 nucleotides read TGTGCCATCAGTGTGACTAGCGGGTCATCCTACGAGCAGTACTTC.

Ten or more counts support this clonotype. The chain has TRBV5-1 and TRBJ1-4, with TRBD1 matching over 7 bases. The V and J ends lost 4 bases and 8 bases, in that order; junction bases with no gene match: 11. CDR1 is SGHRS, CDR2 YFSETQ, per germline. The CDR3 spans 15 residues. The CDR3 nucleotides are TGCGCCAGCAGCCAACAGGGGCGCCTAGACGAAAAACTGTTTTTT. Translated: CASSQQGRLDEKLFF.

This clonotype came up a few times. J is TRBJ2-2 and V is TRBV27, with D unclear. V was pared by 3 bases and J by 6 bases, with 17 bases between. Looked up from germline, CDR1 is MNHEY and CDR2 is SMNVEV (reference sequence). The CDR3 spans 16 residues. The CDR3 loop reads CASSLSSLDLSGELFF. The CDR3 bases are TGTGCCAGCAGTTTGTCGTCTCTAGATCTCTCCGGGGAGCTGTTTTTT.

The rearrangement links TRBV11-3 to TRBJ2-5; D may be TRBD1 (5 bases). Trimming stripped 5 bases from V and 5 bases from J, with 21 bases between. The germline V gene encodes CDR1 SGHNT and CDR2 YENEEA. This CDR3 has 16 residues. CDR3 in amino acids: CASSPNSDRLGETQYF. DNA of the CDR3: TGTGCCAGCAGCCCAAATTCAGACAGATTAGGGGAGACCCAGTACTTC. Full variable domain (missing parts from reference TRBV11-3 and TRBJ2-5): EAGVVQSPRYKIIEKKQPVAFWCNPISGHNTLYWYLQNLGQGPELLIRYENEEAVDDSQLPKDRFSAERLKGVDSTLKIQPAELGDSAVYLCASSPNSDRLGETQYFGPGTRLLVL.

This clonotype has ten or more counts. This chain joins TRBV27 and TRBJ2-7; 7 positions match TRBD1. Per the germline V gene, CDR1 is MNHEY and CDR2 is SMNVEV (reference sequence). The CDR3 consists of 14 residues. With 5 bases clipped from V and 0 bases from J, the junction kept 4 bases outside the gene matches. Here the CDR3 reads CASSPTGRSYEQYF. The DNA for the CDR3 is TGTGCCAGCAGTCCGACAGGGCGCTCCTACGAGCAGTACTTC.

Ten or more counts support this clonotype. The J gene is TRBJ1-3, the V gene TRBV9, with 8 bases lining up with TRBD1. The J segment lost 0 bases and the V segment lost 3 bases, leaving 5 bases of the junction unmatched. The CDR3 loop spans 16 amino acids. Germline V gives CDR1 SGDLS, CDR2 YYNGEE. The CDR3 protein is CASSGRQGSSGNTIYF. CDR3 nucleotide sequence: TGTGCCAGCAGCGGTCGACAGGGGAGCTCTGGAAACACCATATATTTT. The variable domain in full, completed from reference TRBV9 and TRBJ1-3, reads DSGVTQTPKHLITATGQRVTLRCSPRSGDLSVYWYQQSLDQGLQFLIQYYNGEERAKGNILERFSAQQFPDLHSELNLSSLELGDSALYFCASSGRQGSSGNTIYFGEGSWLTVV.

The rearrangement uses TRBV30 and TRBJ2-1; D possibly uses TRBD1 or TRBD2 (5 bases each). The V gene lost 2 bases and the J gene lost 9 bases, with 20 bases spanning the gap. Germline values: CDR1 GTSNPN, CDR2 SVGIG (reference sequence). The CDR3 totals 15 residues. CDR3 sequence (DNA): TGTGCCTGGAGTTCACCGGGACCCTCACGCGGTGAGCAGTTCTTC. Residues: CAWSSPGPSRGEQFF.

The V gene is TRBV10-2, the J gene TRBJ1-6; a possible D gene is TRBD1 (6 bases). Germline lookup yields CDR1 WSHSY and CDR2 SAAADI. The CDR3 loop spans 14 amino acids. V was trimmed by 7 bases and J by 7 bases, leaving 14 bases between them. CDR3 protein: CASTGGGLNSPLHF. CDR3 DNA: TGCGCCAGCACCGGAGGGGGGTTAAATTCACCCCTCCACTTT.

For this clonotype: The junction differs from germline at one of its ends, possibly a read error. The rearrangement links TRBV24-1 to TRBJ1-2; D ambiguous. Germline values: CDR1 KGHDR, CDR2 SFDVKD. The CDR3 runs to 12 residues. The CDR3 sequence is CATSDLYRRTSF. For the CDR3, the DNA is TGTGCCACCAGTGATCTGTATCGCCGGACGAGCTTC.

This clonotype came up many times. The genes are TRBV20-1 and TRBJ2-7, with D possibly called TRBD1 or TRBD2 (5 bases each). The germline V gene has CDR1 DFQATT and CDR2 SNEGSKA (reference sequence). V lost 3 bases and J 0 bases, leaving 12 bases between the germline ends. The CDR3 is 14 amino acids. The CDR3 reads CSASGGVSSYEQYF. CDR3 nucleotide sequence: TGCAGTGCTAGTGGGGGAGTGAGCTCCTACGAGCAGTACTTC.

This clonotype was seen ten or more times. The V call is TRBV18, the J call TRBJ1-1; 9 positions agree with TRBD1. The germline V gene has CDR1 KGHSH and CDR2 LQKENI. The J segment lost 0 bases and the V segment lost 5 bases, leaving 4 bases of the junction unmatched. This CDR3 spans 15 amino acids. The DNA of the CDR3 is TGTGCCAGCTCAGCACAGGGGGCGGTGAACACTGAAGCTTTCTTT. Protein: CASSAQGAVNTEAFF.

This clonotype was detected ten times or more. The V call is TRBV11-2, the J call TRBJ1-6; no clear D gene. Trimming removed 5 bases from V and 0 bases from J, with 14 bases in between. The germline gives CDR1 SGHAT, CDR2 FQNNGV. The CDR3 sequence is 17 residues long. The CDR3 loop reads CASSRTPQSSYNSPLHF. CDR3 in DNA: TGTGCCAGCAGCCGAACCCCTCAGAGCTCCTATAATTCACCCCTCCACTTT.

This clonotype was counted a few times. A single base separates this from a much larger clone, so it may be a read error. The chain has TRBV25-1 and TRBJ2-1, with 9 positions matching TRBD2. The V segment lost 6 bases and the J segment 9 bases; nucleotides outside the gene matches: 12. Germline V gene lookup returns CDR1 MGHDK and CDR2 SYGVNS. The CDR3 has 15 residues. The CDR3 here is CASSLRREGLSEQFF. The CDR3 coding sequence is TGTGCCAGCAGCCTCAGGCGGGAGGGCCTCAGTGAGCAGTTCTTC.

Only one count was recorded for this clonotype. The chain's CDR3 is CASSEVRDRGRDGYTF. CDR3 sequence (DNA): TGTGCCAGCAGTGAAGTAAGGGACAGGGGGCGCGATGGCTACACCTTC. The V call is TRBV25-1, the J call TRBJ1-2; 12 positions agree with TRBD1. V was clipped by 2 bases and J by 6 bases; unmatched bases: 7. The germline gives CDR1 MGHDK, CDR2 SYGVNS. The CDR3 spans 16 residues.

V usage is TRBV29-1 and J usage is TRBJ2-1; D gene ambiguous. There are 11 residues in the CDR3. Trimming cost V 5 bases and J 0 bases, with 2 bases left between them. From germline, CDR1 is SQVTM and CDR2 ANQGSEA. Here the CDR3 DNA reads TGCAGCGTTAACTCCTACAATGAGCAGTTCTTC. As protein: CSVNSYNEQFF.

This clonotype was counted ten times or more. The rearrangement uses TRBV20-1 and TRBJ2-5, with D perhaps given as TRBD1 or TRBD2 (5 bases each). This CDR3 has 14 amino acids. The germline V gene has CDR1 DFQATT and CDR2 SNEGSKA (reference sequence). V was pared by 1 base and J by 4 bases, with 13 bases between. The CDR3 is CSARAPGRRETQYF. CDR3 bases: TGCAGTGCTAGAGCTCCAGGGAGACGAGAGACCCAGTACTTC.

In this sample, this clonotype turned up a few times. This could be a read error, since a much larger clone is one nucleotide away. The chain links TRBV19 to TRBJ2-2; D uncertain. This CDR3 spans 14 amino acids. Germline CDR1 LNHDA, CDR2 SQIVND (reference sequence). The CDR3 DNA reads TGTGCCAGTGGTATTTCGGGTTCCACCGGGGAGCTGTTTTTT. Its protein product is CASGISGSTGELFF.

This clonotype was counted many times. This rearrangement joins TRBV2 to TRBJ1-1; D is possibly TRBD1 (6 bases). Between the trimmed V and J ends, which lost 5 bases and 4 bases, there was a span of 17 bases. Germline loops: CDR1 SNHLY, CDR2 FYNNEI. The CDR3 consists of 15 residues. CDR3 coding DNA: TGTGCCAGCAGTCAATTGCTGGGGGCTGGCACTGAAGCTTTCTTT. It is translated as CASSQLLGAGTEAFF.

This clonotype occurred many times. This sequence joins TRBV6-5 and TRBJ1-2; D is uncertain. CDR3 length equals 13 residues. From germline, CDR1 is MNHEY and CDR2 SVGAGI. V shed 0 bases and J shed 5 bases, with 7 bases lying between them. The CDR3 DNA is TGTGCCAGCAGTTACTCGAATGGGTATGGCTACACCTTC. Its translation is CASSYSNGYGYTF.

This clonotype was seen repeatedly, ten times or more. This sequence joins TRBV4-1 and TRBJ1-5; D not certain. Between the trimmed V and J ends, which lost 0 bases and 7 bases, there was a span of 13 bases. This CDR3 has 15 amino acids. Germline loops: CDR1 MGHRA, CDR2 YSYEKL. CDR3 nucleotide sequence: TGCGCCAGCAGCCAAGATACGTCCCGCGGGCAGCCCCAGCATTTT. Its translation is CASSQDTSRGQPQHF.

The V gene is TRBV19, the J gene TRBJ1-2; 8 bases agree with TRBD1. The V gene end was trimmed by 9 bases and the J gene end by 5 bases; junction bases not matched to a gene: 11. This CDR3 is built from 14 residues. Germline V gene sequence: CDR1 LNHDA, CDR2 SQIVND (reference sequence). The CDR3 loop reads CASTNPRQGYGYTF. In DNA, the CDR3 is TGTGCCAGCACCAATCCACGACAGGGGTATGGCTACACCTTC.

This clonotype was seen at least ten times. This rearrangement joins TRBV7-9 to TRBJ2-3; 8 positions agree with TRBD2. This CDR3 has 17 residues. The trim removed 5 bases at V and 4 bases at J, leaving 14 bases unmatched. Per germline, CDR1 SEHNR and CDR2 FQNEAQ (reference sequence). The CDR3 region has the DNA TGTGCCAGCAGCGTCCTTCCGGGGGGGGTAGGGGCAGATACGCAGTATTTT. Translating it yields CASSVLPGGVGADTQYF.

This clonotype was observed at least ten times. V and J are TRBV12-3 or TRBV12-4 and TRBJ1-5; D ambiguous. V shed 2 bases and J shed 3 bases, with 8 bases lying between them. This CDR3 region has 14 residues. CDR3 nucleotide sequence: TGTGCCAGCAGTTTACGGCTGCTCAATCAGCCCCAGCATTTT. Translated, it gives CASSLRLLNQPQHF.

This clonotype was observed a single time. This chain connects TRBV25-1 to TRBJ2-7, with TRBD1 matching 7 bases. The germline V gene encodes CDR1 MGHDK and CDR2 SYGVNS. Losses at the gene ends were 6 bases for V and 5 bases for J; bases not matched to a gene: 10. This CDR3 is built from 14 residues. The chain's CDR3 is CASSKRQGSNEQYF. CDR3 in DNA: TGTGCCAGCAGCAAACGACAGGGAAGTAACGAGCAGTACTTC.

This clonotype was recorded once. This sequence joins TRBV10-3 and TRBJ2-7, with unresolved D. Germline assignment: CDR1 ENHRY and CDR2 SYGVKD. This CDR3 spans 13 amino acids. V was cut by 2 bases and J by 5 bases, with 10 bases left in between. The DNA of the CDR3 is TGTGCCATCAGTGAGCCCCCCAAGGACGAGCAGTACTTC. It is translated as CAISEPPKDEQYF.

This clonotype was found many times. The V and J genes are TRBV5-1 and TRBJ1-1; D unresolved. Germline V lookup: CDR1 SGHRS, CDR2 YFSETQ. The CDR3 is 13 residues long. The V end lost 0 bases, the J end lost 6 bases, and 9 bases lay between the germline ends. The CDR3 loop reads CASSLEVSPEAFF. CDR3 coding DNA: TGCGCCAGCAGCTTGGAGGTCAGTCCTGAAGCTTTCTTT.

A note on this clonotype: A junction boundary mismatches the germline segment, possibly from a read error. The chain has TRBV10-3 and TRBJ2-1; 9 bases are a match to TRBD1. The CDR3 is 15 residues long. Per germline, CDR1 ENHRY and CDR2 SYGVKD. This chain's CDR3 is CASSPGTGHHNEQSF. The CDR3 DNA sequence: TGTGCCAGCAGTCCAGGGACAGGGCATCACAATGAGCAGTCCTTC.

The chain has TRBV24-1 and TRBJ2-1, with TRBD2 as a possible D gene (5 bases). Germline CDR1 reads KGHDR; CDR2 reads SFDVKD. The CDR3 covers 15 residues. The V and J ends lost 1 base and 8 bases respectively, with 14 bases between them. For the CDR3, the DNA is TGTGCCACCAGTGATTTTAGCGAGAGGGCCTATGAGCAGTTCTTC. Translating it yields CATSDFSERAYEQFF.

This clonotype has a count of ten or more. The J gene is TRBJ2-5, the V gene TRBV20-1; 8 bases are shared with TRBD2. From germline, CDR1 is DFQATT and CDR2 SNEGSKA (reference sequence). Trimming at V came to 7 bases and at J to 5 bases, leaving 6 bases not matched to a gene. This CDR3 is 12 amino acids long. As DNA, the CDR3 is TGCAGTGTCTGGGGACTAGACGAGACCCAGTACTTC. It codes for CSVWGLDETQYF.

The V gene is TRBV19, the J gene TRBJ2-1; 7 nucleotides match TRBD2. V was clipped by 10 bases and J by 7 bases; unmatched bases: 10. CDR3 length equals 13 residues. The germline V gene encodes CDR1 LNHDA and CDR2 SQIVND (reference sequence). The CDR3 spells CATGTTPTNEQFF. CDR3 coding DNA: TGTGCCACTGGGACTACCCCAACGAATGAGCAGTTCTTC.